This T cell receptor (beta chain) was obtained from a study of neoadjuvant anti-PD-1 for oral cavity cancer. TCRdb's copy holds only in-frame clones and misses some; the assay was immunoSEQ multiplex PCR. The sample records approximately 13,000 clones, 50% to 75% being singletons. The CDR3 covers 14 residues. CDR1 is MRHNA and CDR2 is SNTAGT in the germline V gene. V shed 3 bases and J shed 1 base, with 4 bases lying between them. The V call is TRBV6-4, the J call TRBJ2-6, with D unresolved. Specimen: PBMCs, collected before nivolumab (anti-PD-1) treatment. This clonotype was obtained from a person aged 40 to 85 with oral cavity squamous cell carcinoma. CDR3: CASSESSGANVLTF. The CDR3 DNA reads TGTGCCAGCAGTGAGAGTTCTGGGGCCAACGTCCTGACTTTC.